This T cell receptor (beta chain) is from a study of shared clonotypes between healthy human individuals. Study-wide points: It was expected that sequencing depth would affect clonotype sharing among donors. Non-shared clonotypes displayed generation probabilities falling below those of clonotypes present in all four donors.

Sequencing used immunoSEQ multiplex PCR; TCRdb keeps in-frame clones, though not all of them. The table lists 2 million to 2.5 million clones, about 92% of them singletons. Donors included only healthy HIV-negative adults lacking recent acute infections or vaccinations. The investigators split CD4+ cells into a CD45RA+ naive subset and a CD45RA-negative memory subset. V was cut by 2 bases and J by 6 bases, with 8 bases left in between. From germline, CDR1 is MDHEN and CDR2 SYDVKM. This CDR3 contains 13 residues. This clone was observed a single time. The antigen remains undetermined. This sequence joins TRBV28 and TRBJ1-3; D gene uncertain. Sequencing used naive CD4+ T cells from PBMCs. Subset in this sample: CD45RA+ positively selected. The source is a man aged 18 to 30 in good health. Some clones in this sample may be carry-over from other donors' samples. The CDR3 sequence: CASSLGRLNTIYF. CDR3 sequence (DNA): TGTGCCAGCAGTTTAGGTCGGTTAAACACCATATATTTT.